The source of this T cell receptor beta chain is a study of shared clonotypes between healthy human individuals. Assay execution proceeded at the deep level. Measured with immunoSEQ multiplex PCR; TCRdb has only the in-frame clones, and not every one. Among roughly 2.2 million clones listed, 80% to 95% were seen once. This CDR3 has 14 amino acids. Germline V lookup: CDR1 MNHEY, CDR2 SMNVEV (reference sequence). The V end lost 6 bases, the J end lost 0 bases, and 10 bases lay between the germline ends. Regarding the study as a whole: Memory subsets generally showed smaller estimated richness than naive subsets did.

Note on this clone: Antigen unknown. Within the sample, other DNA sequences also encode this same CDR3.

Material: naive CD4+ T cells from PBMCs. Specified subset: CD45RA+ positively selected. The rearrangement links TRBV27 to TRBJ2-3, with a possible D match to TRBD2 (6 bases). This clonotype was obtained from a man aged 18-30 years in good health. Some clones in this sample may be carry-over from other donors' samples. In DNA, the CDR3 is TGTGCCAGCAGGCTCAGCGGGAGCACAGATACGCAGTATTTT. This encodes CASRLSGSTDTQYF.